This T cell receptor beta chain was identified during a study of CD8 T cells in ankylosing spondylitis (dated by TCRdb to about 2017). About the investigation overall: To find TCR variants linked to disease, the study profiled T cell receptor beta repertoires in ankylosing spondylitis patients and healthy donors. The full study cohort was made up of about two dozen ankylosing spondylitis patients and around 100 healthy donors. Peripheral blood samples were taken, and synovial fluid was additionally collected from ankylosing spondylitis patients.

This clonotype was counted at least ten times. Its antigen is currently not known. No much larger clonotype is one base removed from it; base qualities were not supplied. For sequencing, an Illumina HiSeq 2500 was employed. Quantitative 5'-RACE with molecular barcodes was used to prepare TCR beta libraries. On the authors' methods: Disease-linked TCR variants were identified with a new computational method built on a probabilistic model of VDJ rearrangement. TCRdb itself trimmed the public reads at Q25 with fastp, ran MiXCR and retained productive beta chains. Every distinct CDR3 protein forms one entry, paired with its most common genes and DNA. It is TCRdb's table, rather than the study itself, that gives the V and J calls and clone size. The sample records about 140,000 distinct CDR3 sequences, about an eighth of which are singletons. Jointly, the top ten make up around 4.1% of the sample. The study at large found these results: A CD8+ phenotype was shown by the disease-linked clones, which were found at relatively low frequencies in peripheral blood. Some motif variants were previously reported in synovial fluid and blood of reactive arthritis patients, suggesting common disease-initiation mechanisms. Blood from ankylosing spondylitis patients appeared to be characterized by a TCR beta motif made up of 8 or 9 highly homologous amino acid variants. The disease-linked clones were reported to be significantly enriched in matched synovial fluid samples from ankylosing spondylitis patients.

Taken from the germline V gene, the CDR1 and CDR2 loops are SNHLY and FYNNEI. The CDR3 starts with the cysteine, ends with the phenylalanine, and has 12 residues. The retained sequence is limited to the CDR3, 36 bases, with the frame set at the first base. Trimming removed 10 bases from V and 4 bases from J, leaving 13 bases between the germline ends. The receptor chain draws on TRBV2 and TRBJ2-5; a confident D gene designation cannot be given. This receptor was obtained from a female donor with ankylosing spondylitis or in good health (not recorded which). The sample taken for sequencing was blood, either unsorted or a sorted T cell fraction (not recorded which). Here is the DNA: TGTGCCACCCTAGTGGGGTTAGAGACCCAGTACTTC. It translates as CATLVGLETQYF.